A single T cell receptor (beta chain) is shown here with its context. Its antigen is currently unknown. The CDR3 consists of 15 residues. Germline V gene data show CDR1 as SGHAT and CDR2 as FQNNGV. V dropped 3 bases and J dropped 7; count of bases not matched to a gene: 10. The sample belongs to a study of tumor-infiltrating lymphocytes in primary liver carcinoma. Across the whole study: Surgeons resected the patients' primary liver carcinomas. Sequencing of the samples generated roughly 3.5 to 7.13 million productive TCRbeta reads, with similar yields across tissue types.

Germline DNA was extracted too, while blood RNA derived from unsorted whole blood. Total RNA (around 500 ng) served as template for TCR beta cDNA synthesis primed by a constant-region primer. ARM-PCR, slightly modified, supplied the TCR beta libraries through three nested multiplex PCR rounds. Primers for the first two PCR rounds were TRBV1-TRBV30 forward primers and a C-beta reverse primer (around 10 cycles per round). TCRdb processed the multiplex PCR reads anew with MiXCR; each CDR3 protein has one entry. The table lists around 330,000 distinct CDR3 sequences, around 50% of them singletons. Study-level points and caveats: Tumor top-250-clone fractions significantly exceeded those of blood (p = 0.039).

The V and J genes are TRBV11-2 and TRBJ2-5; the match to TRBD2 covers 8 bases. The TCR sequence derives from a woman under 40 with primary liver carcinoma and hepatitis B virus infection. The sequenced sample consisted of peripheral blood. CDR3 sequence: CASSLEAGGRLTQYF. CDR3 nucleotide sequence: TGTGCCAGCAGCTTGGAGGCTGGCGGGAGGCTGACCCAGTACTTC.